The TCR beta chain under discussion was sequenced for a study of blood T cell repertoires in COVID-19. Study at large: Acute and convalescent COVID-19 specimens originated in the United States, Italy and Spain. The analysed material was cDNA or gDNA that came from T cells, B-cell-depleted T cells, or PBMCs.

The CDR3 is made up of 9 amino acids. The germline V and J ends were trimmed by 8 bases and 8 bases, with 5 bases remaining between them. In germline, CDR1 is SGHNT, CDR2 YENEEA. The authors' processing: Nucleated cell counts were estimated from reference gene primer amplification. The method was immunoSEQ multiplex PCR; TCRdb's version includes in-frame clones alone and lacks a portion of them. D and trimming come from the DNA, and the V and J calls and clone size come from that table. In the table there are around 78,000 clones, about nine tenths of which are singletons. This clone showed up just a few times.

The V and J genes are TRBV11-3 and TRBJ2-3, with D hard to call. The source of this sequence is a human donor in a cohort sampled during active COVID-19. Sequences were obtained from peripheral blood. In DNA form, the CDR3 reads TGTGCCAGCTACATTACGCAGTATTTT. Its translation is CASYITQYF.